A single T cell receptor (beta chain) is shown here with its context. The target antigen is unknown. Here immunoSEQ multiplex PCR was the method, and the copy in TCRdb shows in-frame clones only, minus some. This sample has some 51,000 clones, with roughly 77% found just once. Focal radiation and CTLA-4 blockade (ipilimumab) were tested in chemo-refractory metastatic non-small-cell lung cancer patients. The sample comes from a study of radiotherapy plus CTLA-4 blockade in lung cancer. On the study more broadly: The study recorded objective responses in 15% to 20% of patients and disease control in 31%.

Germline CDR1 and CDR2: SGHNT and YYREEE (reference sequence). The CDR3 consists of 12 residues. V was pared by 6 bases and J by 5 bases, with 11 bases between. Regarding the study as a whole: Following radiotherapy plus ipilimumab, tumor-derived TCR clones expanded in the blood. Early blood T cell clone dynamics, with interferon-beta, were reported to best predict response.

Here the sequenced sample was peripheral blood, taken from a patient treated with radiotherapy plus ipilimumab. This TCR derives from a human donor with non-small cell lung cancer who had a complete response to radiotherapy plus ipilimumab. The V and J genes are TRBV5-4 and TRBJ2-5, with D possibly TRBD2 on 7 matching bases. CDR3 in DNA: TGTGCCAGCAAAGGGAGGGGGGAGACCCAGTACTTC. This sequence encodes CASKGRGETQYF.